The clone carrying this TCR beta chain was recorded only once. The treatment was: roughly 18 received Ad26.COV2.S at low or high dose, single or two shots; roughly 5 received placebo; per-sample allocation not given. Sampling took place 63 days after the first vaccine or placebo injection. The repertoire was sequenced with immunoSEQ multiplex PCR; TCRdb's copy has only in-frame clones and lacks some. The sample holds roughly 680,000 clones, around 89% seen once. The data belong to a study of Ad26.COV2.S vaccination and SARS-CoV-2 variants. Germline V gene lookup returns CDR1 MNHEY and CDR2 SVGAGI. V shed 5 bases and J 0 bases; nucleotides not matched to a gene: 5. The CDR3 extends over 15 amino acids.

The TCR originated in a person between 18 and 65 years old who received the Ad26.COV2.S COVID-19 vaccine or a placebo. The starting material was peripheral blood, obtained in a trial of Ad26.COV2.S vaccine versus placebo. The rearrangement links TRBV6-5 to TRBJ2-7; TRBD2 aligns across 9 bases. In nucleotides, the CDR3 is TGTGCCAGCAGTCCGCTAGCGGGGAGCTCCTACGAGCAGTACTTC. Its translation: CASSPLAGSSYEQYF.